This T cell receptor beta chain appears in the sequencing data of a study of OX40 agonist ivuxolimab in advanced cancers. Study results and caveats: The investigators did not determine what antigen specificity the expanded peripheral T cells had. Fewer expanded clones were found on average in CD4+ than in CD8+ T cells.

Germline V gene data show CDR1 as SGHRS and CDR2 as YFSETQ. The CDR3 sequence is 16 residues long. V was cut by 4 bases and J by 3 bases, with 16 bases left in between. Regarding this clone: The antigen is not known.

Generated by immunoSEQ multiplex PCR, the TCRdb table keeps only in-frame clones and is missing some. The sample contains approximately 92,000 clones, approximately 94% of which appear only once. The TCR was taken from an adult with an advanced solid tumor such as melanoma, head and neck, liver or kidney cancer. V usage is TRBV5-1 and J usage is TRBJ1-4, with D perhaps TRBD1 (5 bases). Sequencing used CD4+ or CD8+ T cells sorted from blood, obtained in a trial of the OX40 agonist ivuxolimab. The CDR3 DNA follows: TGCGCCAGCAGCGGCCAGGGAGTCTGGCCTAATGAAAAACTGTTTTTT. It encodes CASSGQGVWPNEKLFF.